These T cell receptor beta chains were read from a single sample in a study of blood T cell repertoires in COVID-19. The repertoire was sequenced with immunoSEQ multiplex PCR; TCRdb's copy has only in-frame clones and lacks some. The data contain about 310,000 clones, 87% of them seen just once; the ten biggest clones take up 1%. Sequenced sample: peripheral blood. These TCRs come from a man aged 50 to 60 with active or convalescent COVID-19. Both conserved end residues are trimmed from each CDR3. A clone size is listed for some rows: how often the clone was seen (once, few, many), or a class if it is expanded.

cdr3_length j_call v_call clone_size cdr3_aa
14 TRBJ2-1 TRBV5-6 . ASSTFSGTSYNEQF
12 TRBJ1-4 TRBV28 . ASSFQGGGEKLF
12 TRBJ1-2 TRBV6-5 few ASSLGGIDYGYT
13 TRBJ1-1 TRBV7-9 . ASSFWGTGGSEAF
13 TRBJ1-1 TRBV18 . ASSPTLGGGTEAF
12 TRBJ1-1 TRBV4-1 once ASSLLTPNTEAF
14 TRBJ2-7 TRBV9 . ASSVTGTGVSGEQY
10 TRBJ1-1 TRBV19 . ATQDRALTPF
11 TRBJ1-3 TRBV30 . AWSAGAGNTIY
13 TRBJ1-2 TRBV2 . ASSEHKTGSYGYT
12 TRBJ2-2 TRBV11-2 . ASSSTGATGELF
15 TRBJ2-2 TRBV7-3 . ASSLHPGGLNTGELF
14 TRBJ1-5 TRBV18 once ASSPPSVGAYQPQH
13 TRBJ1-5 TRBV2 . ASKVQGAGNQPQH
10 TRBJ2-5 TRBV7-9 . ASTGLLNTQY
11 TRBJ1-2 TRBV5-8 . ASSGSGEVGYT
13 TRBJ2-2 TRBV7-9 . ASSPGGGWTGELF
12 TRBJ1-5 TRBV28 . ASSSTYSNQPQH
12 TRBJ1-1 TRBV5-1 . ASRPDSLNTEAF
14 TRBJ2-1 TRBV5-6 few ASSSILAGIYNEQF